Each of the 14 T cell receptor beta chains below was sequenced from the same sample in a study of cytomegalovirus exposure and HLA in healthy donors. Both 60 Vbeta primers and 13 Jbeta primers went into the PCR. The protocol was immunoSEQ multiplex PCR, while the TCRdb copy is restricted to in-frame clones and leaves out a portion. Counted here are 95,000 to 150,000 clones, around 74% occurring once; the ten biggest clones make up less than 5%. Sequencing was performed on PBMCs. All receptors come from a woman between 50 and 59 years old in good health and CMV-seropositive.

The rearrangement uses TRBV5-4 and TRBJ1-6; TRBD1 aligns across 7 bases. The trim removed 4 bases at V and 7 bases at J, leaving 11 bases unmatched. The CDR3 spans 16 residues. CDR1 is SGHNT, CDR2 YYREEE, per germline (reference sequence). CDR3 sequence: CASSTLGGQPNSPLHF. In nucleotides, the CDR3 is TGTGCCAGCAGCACCCTGGGGGGACAGCCAAATTCACCCCTCCACTTT.

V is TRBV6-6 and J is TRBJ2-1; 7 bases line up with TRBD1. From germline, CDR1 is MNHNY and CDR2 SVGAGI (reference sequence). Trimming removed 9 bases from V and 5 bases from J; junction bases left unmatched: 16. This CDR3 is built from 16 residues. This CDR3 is CASSLTPTGYDNEQFF. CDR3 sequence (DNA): TGTGCCAGTTCTCTGACCCCGACAGGGTACGACAATGAGCAGTTCTTC.

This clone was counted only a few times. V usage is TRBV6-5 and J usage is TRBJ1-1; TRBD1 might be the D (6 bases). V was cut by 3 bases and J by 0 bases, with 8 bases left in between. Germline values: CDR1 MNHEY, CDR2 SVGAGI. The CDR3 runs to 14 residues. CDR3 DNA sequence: TGTGCCAGCAGTTATGGGACACTGAACACTGAAGCTTTCTTT. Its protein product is CASSYGTLNTEAFF.

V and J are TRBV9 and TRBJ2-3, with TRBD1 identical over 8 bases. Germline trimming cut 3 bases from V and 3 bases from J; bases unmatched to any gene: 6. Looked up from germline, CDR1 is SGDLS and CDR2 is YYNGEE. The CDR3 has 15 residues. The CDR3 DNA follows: TGTGCCAGCAGCGGACAGGGGATGGGGACAGATACGCAGTATTTT. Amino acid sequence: CASSGQGMGTDTQYF.

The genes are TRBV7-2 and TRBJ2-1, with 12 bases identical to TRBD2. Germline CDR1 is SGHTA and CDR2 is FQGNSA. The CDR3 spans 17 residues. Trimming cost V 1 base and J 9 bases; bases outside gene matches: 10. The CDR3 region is CASSLEPSGGARGEQFF. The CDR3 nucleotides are TGTGCCAGCAGCTTAGAGCCTAGCGGGGGGGCTAGAGGTGAGCAGTTCTTC.

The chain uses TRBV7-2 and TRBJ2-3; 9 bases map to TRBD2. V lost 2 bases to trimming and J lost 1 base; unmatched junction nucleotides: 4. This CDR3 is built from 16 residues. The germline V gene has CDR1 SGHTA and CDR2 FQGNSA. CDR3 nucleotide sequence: TGTGCCAGCAGCTTAATGGGACTAGCAGGCACAGATACGCAGTATTTT. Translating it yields CASSLMGLAGTDTQYF.

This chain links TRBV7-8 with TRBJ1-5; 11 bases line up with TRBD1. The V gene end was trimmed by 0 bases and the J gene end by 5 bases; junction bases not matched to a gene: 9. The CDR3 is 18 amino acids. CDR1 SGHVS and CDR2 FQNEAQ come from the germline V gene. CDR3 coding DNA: TGTGCCAGCAGCTTAGCGTTTACCGGGACAGGGGGTTATCAGCCCCAGCATTTT. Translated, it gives CASSLAFTGTGGYQPQHF.

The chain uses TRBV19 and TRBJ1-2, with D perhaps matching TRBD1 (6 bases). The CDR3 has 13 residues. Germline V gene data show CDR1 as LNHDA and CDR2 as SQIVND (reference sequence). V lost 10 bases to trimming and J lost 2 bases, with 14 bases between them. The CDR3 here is CAIRQDGNYGYTF. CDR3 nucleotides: TGTGCCATCAGACAGGACGGAAACTATGGCTACACCTTC. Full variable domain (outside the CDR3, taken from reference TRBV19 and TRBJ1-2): DGGITQSPKYLFRKEGQNVTLSCEQNLNHDAMYWYRQDPGQGLRLIYYSQIVNDFQKGDIAEGYSVSREKKESFPLTVTSAQKNPTAFYLCAIRQDGNYGYTFGSGTRLTVV.

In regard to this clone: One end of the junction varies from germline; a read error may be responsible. CDR3 in amino acids: CSSSLTGDSWGYGYTF. The CDR3 region has the DNA TGTTCCAGCAGCTTAACGGGGGACAGTTGGGGCTATGGCTACACCTTC. This chain connects TRBV7-9 to TRBJ1-2, with 7 bases aligning to TRBD1. The germline V gene encodes CDR1 SEHNR and CDR2 FQNEAQ (reference sequence). The CDR3 loop spans 16 amino acids. Using reference TRBV7-9 and TRBJ1-2 for the parts outside the CDR3, the full variable domain is DTGVSQNPRHKITKRGQNVTFRCDPISEHNRLYWYRQTLGQGPEFLTYFQNEAQLEKSRLLSDRFSAERPKGSFSTLEIQRTEQGDSAMYLCSSSLTGDSWGYGYTFGSGTRLTVV.

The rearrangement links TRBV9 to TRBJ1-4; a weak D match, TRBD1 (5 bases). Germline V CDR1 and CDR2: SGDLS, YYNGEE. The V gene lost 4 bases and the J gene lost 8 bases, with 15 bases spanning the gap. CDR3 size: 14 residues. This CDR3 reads CASSPGRGNEKLFF. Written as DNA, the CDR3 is TGTGCCAGCAGCCCCGGGAGGGGCAACGAAAAACTGTTTTTT. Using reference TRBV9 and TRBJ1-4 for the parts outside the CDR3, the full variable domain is DSGVTQTPKHLITATGQRVTLRCSPRSGDLSVYWYQQSLDQGLQFLIQYYNGEERAKGNILERFSAQQFPDLHSELNLSSLELGDSALYFCASSPGRGNEKLFFGSGTQLSVL.

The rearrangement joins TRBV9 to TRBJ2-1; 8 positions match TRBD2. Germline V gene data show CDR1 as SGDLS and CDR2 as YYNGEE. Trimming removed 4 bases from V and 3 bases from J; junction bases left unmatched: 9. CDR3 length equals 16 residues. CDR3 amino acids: CASSRGAGGDYNEQFF. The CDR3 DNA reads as TGTGCCAGCAGCCGGGGTGCGGGGGGCGACTACAATGAGCAGTTCTTC.

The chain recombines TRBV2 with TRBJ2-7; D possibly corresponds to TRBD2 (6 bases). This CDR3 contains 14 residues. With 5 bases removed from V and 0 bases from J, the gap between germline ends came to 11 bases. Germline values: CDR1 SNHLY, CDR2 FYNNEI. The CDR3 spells CASSTGRNSYEQYF. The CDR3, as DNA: TGTGCCAGCAGTACCGGGAGAAACTCCTACGAGCAGTACTTC. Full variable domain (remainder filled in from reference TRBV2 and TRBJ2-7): EPEVTQTPSHQVTQMGQEVILRCVPISNHLYFYWYRQILGQKVEFLVSFYNNEISEKSEIFDDQFSVERPDGSNFTLKIRSTKLEDSAMYFCASSTGRNSYEQYFGPGTRLTVT.

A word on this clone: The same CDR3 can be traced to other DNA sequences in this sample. The CDR3 is CASSPRTGGDEKLFF. The CDR3 region has the DNA TGTGCCAGCTCACCACGGACAGGGGGCGATGAAAAACTGTTTTTT. The chain combines TRBV18 with TRBJ1-4; 11 bases fit TRBD1. With 1 base clipped from V and 6 bases from J, the junction kept 1 base outside the gene matches. This CDR3 is built from 15 residues. Per the germline V gene, CDR1 is KGHSH and CDR2 is LQKENI.

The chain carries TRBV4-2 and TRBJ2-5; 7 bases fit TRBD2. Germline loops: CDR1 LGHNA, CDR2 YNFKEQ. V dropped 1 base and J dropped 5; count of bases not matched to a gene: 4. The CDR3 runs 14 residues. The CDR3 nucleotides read TGTGCCAGCAGCCAAGGAGGCGGGGGTGAGACCCAGTACTTC. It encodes CASSQGGGGETQYF.